This T cell receptor beta chain was sequenced in a study of OX40 agonist ivuxolimab in advanced cancers. The CDR3 sequence is 15 residues long. V was cut by 1 base and J by 8 bases, with 12 bases left in between. Germline-derived CDR1 and CDR2 are MNHEY and SVGAGI. This clone was observed a few times. Its target is unknown. Study-level results: People who partly responded at 0.1-3.0 mg/kg had some of the least clonal expansion seen.

Profiled with immunoSEQ multiplex PCR; TCRdb holds only in-frame clones, not every one. Here the sample spans around 76,000 clones, approximately 80% being singletons. The J gene is TRBJ1-6, the V gene TRBV6-5; D not resolved. The sequencing here drew on CD4+ or CD8+ T cells sorted from blood, taken in a trial of the OX40 agonist ivuxolimab. The origin of this receptor is an adult with an advanced solid tumor such as melanoma, head and neck, liver or kidney cancer. The DNA of the CDR3 is TGTGCCAGCAGTTACTTAGGAACCGGTGATTCACCCCTCCACTTT. It is translated as CASSYLGTGDSPLHF.